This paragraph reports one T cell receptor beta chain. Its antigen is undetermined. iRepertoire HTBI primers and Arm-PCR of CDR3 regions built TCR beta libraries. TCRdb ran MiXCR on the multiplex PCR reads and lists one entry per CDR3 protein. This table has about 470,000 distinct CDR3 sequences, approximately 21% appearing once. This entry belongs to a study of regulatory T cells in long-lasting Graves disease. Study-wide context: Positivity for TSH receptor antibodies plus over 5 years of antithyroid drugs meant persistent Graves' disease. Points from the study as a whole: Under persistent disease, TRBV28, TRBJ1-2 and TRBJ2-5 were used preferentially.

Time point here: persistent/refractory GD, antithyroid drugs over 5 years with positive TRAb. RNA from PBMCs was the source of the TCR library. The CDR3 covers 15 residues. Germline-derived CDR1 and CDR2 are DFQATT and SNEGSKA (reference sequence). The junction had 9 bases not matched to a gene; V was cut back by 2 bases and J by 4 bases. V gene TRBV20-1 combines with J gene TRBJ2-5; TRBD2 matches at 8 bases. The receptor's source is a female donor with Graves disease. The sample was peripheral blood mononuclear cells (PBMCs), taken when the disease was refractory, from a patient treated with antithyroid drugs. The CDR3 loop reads CSARSPGGDGETQYF. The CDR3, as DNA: TGCAGTGCTAGATCCCCCGGGGGGGATGGAGAGACCCAGTACTTC.